A single sample gave rise to the 25 T cell receptor beta chains below, sequenced in a study of blood T cell repertoires in COVID-19. This table comes from immunoSEQ multiplex PCR, and its TCRdb copy is limited to in-frame clones, with some not included. The table lists roughly 260,000 clones, about nine tenths of them singletons. The sequencing sample was made of PBMCs or T cells enriched from blood (not recorded which). Every receptor here comes from a young woman with acute COVID-19.

The chain has TRBV11-2 and TRBJ2-1; TRBD2 aligns across 12 bases. The germline CDR1 and CDR2 sequences are SGHAT and FQNNGV. Unmatched junction bases numbered 2, after V lost 5 bases and J lost 3 bases. The CDR3 runs 15 residues. CDR3 coding DNA: TGTGCCAGCAGCACTAGCGGGGGGCTCTACAATGAGCAGTTCTTC. Translation: CASSTSGGLYNEQFF.

This clone was detected only once. The chain combines TRBV4-1 with TRBJ2-3, with 10 bases that match TRBD1. Germline CDR1 is MGHRA and CDR2 is YSYEKL. Unmatched junction bases numbered 11, after V lost 4 bases and J lost 1 base. The CDR3 loop spans 18 amino acids. The CDR3 nucleotides are TGCGCCAGCAGCCCCCCTCGGGGACAGGGGACGGGCACAGATACGCAGTATTTT. Its translation: CASSPPRGQGTGTDTQYF.

This rearrangement joins TRBV5-1 to TRBJ1-4, with D hard to call. The germline V gene encodes CDR1 SGHRS and CDR2 YFSETQ. V lost 1 base and J 0 bases, leaving 4 bases between the germline ends. The CDR3 is made up of 14 amino acids. The CDR3 spells CASSLTATNEKLFF. CDR3 DNA sequence: TGCGCCAGCAGCTTGACAGCAACTAATGAAAAACTGTTTTTT.

The chain recombines TRBV7-6 with TRBJ2-7; TRBD1 aligns across 7 bases. The CDR3 runs to 14 residues. V trimming: 1 base; J trimming: 13 bases; junction bases outside the gene matches: 13. Germline V lookup: CDR1 SGHVS, CDR2 FNYEAQ. The CDR3 is CASSLDGSGDSLYF. DNA for the CDR3: TGTGCCAGCAGCTTAGATGGAAGTGGGGACAGCTTATACTTC.

The chain has TRBV6-5 and TRBJ2-7, with a weak D call TRBD2 (6 bases). This CDR3 is built from 14 residues. CDR1 and CDR2 from the germline V gene are MNHEY and SVGAGI. Trimming took 6 bases from V and 4 from J, leaving 16 bases between them. The DNA for the CDR3 is TGTGCCAGCAGAAGACTAGAGGAGGGATACGAGCAGTACTTC. This encodes CASRRLEEGYEQYF.

The chain has TRBV27 and TRBJ1-4; 7 bases fit TRBD1. The CDR3 runs 14 residues. With V trimmed by 3 bases and J by 7 bases, 5 bases remained unmatched. CDR1 is MNHEY and CDR2 is SMNVEV in the germline V gene (reference sequence). The CDR3 loop is CASSFHRGSEKLFF. The CDR3 DNA is TGTGCCAGCAGTTTCCACAGGGGTAGTGAAAAACTGTTTTTT.

This chain joins TRBV30 and TRBJ2-5; no clear D gene. CDR3 size: 11 residues. Trimming took off 1 base at V and 7 bases at J, with 7 bases between the two ends. Per the germline V gene, CDR1 is GTSNPN and CDR2 is SVGIG (reference sequence). CDR3 in DNA: TGTGCCTGGAGTGCCGCCGGGACCCAGTACTTC. It is translated as CAWSAAGTQYF.

The chain carries TRBV12-5 and TRBJ1-2; TRBD1 aligns across 8 bases. This CDR3 has 13 amino acids. V shed 6 bases, J shed 9 bases, and the junction held 9 bases outside the gene matches. CDR1 is LGHNT and CDR2 is FRNRAP in the germline V gene. The CDR3 loop is CASGPGTGVRYTF. In DNA form, the CDR3 reads TGTGCTAGTGGCCCCGGGACAGGAGTCCGCTACACCTTC.

This clone was picked up a small number of times. This chain uses TRBV4-1 with TRBJ1-3; D perhaps matches TRBD1 (5 bases). This CDR3 has 14 amino acids. CDR1 and CDR2 (germline): MGHRA, YSYEKL. V lost 7 bases and J 4 bases, leaving 14 bases between the germline ends. CDR3 residues: CASKPNRYGNTIYF. The CDR3 DNA reads TGCGCCAGCAAGCCGAACAGGTACGGAAACACCATATATTTT.

With regard to this clone: The junction departs from germline at one end; a sequencing error may be responsible. The chain employs TRBV7-9 and TRBJ2-7, with 11 bases lining up with TRBD2. CDR3 length: 15 amino acids. Germline values: CDR1 SEHNR, CDR2 FQNEAQ (reference sequence). The CDR3 DNA is TGTGCCAGCAGCCTAGCGGGAGGCCTAGACTACGAGCAGTACTTC. Protein product: CASSLAGGLDYEQYF. The full variable domain, completed using reference TRBV7-9 and TRBJ2-7, is DTGVSQNPRHKITKRGQNVTFRCDPISEHNRLYWYRQTLGQGPEFLTYFQNEAQLEKSRLLSDRFSAERPKGSFSTLEIQRTEQGDSAMYLCASSLAGGLDYEQYFGPGTRLTVT.

V and J are TRBV2 and TRBJ2-4; tentative D call: TRBD2 (6 bases). This CDR3 contains 14 residues. V lost 3 bases to trimming and J lost 3 bases, with 9 bases between them. The germline CDR1 and CDR2 sequences are SNHLY and FYNNEI. Here the CDR3 reads CASSEREYKNIQYF. The DNA for the CDR3 is TGTGCCAGCAGTGAGCGGGAATACAAAAACATTCAGTACTTC. Variable domain in full (rest from reference TRBV2 and TRBJ2-4): EPEVTQTPSHQVTQMGQEVILRCVPISNHLYFYWYRQILGQKVEFLVSFYNNEISEKSEIFDDQFSVERPDGSNFTLKIRSTKLEDSAMYFCASSEREYKNIQYFGAGTRLSVL.

The rearrangement links TRBV7-6 to TRBJ2-2; 13 nucleotides agree with TRBD2. V lost 5 bases, J lost 3 bases, and 6 bases stayed unmatched. The CDR3 covers 17 residues. The germline gives CDR1 SGHVS, CDR2 FNYEAQ. The CDR3 loop reads CASSPELAGGDTGELFF. The CDR3 nucleotides read TGTGCCAGCAGCCCTGAACTAGCGGGGGGGGACACCGGGGAGCTGTTTTTT.

CDR3 nucleotide sequence: TGTGCCAGCAGCGTATATGCAGGGAACTATGGCTACACCTTC. Translated, it gives CASSVYAGNYGYTF. The V call is TRBV9, the J call TRBJ1-2; D possibly corresponds to TRBD1 (5 bases). The CDR3 loop spans 14 amino acids. Per germline, CDR1 SGDLS and CDR2 YYNGEE. V was cut by 1 base and J by 2 bases, with 9 bases left in between.

The J gene is TRBJ1-2, the V gene TRBV5-4; 9 bases map to TRBD1. The J segment lost 5 bases and the V segment lost 5 bases, leaving 7 bases of the junction unmatched. Looked up from germline, CDR1 is SGHNT and CDR2 is YYREEE (reference sequence). The CDR3 has 14 residues. The CDR3 reads CASSPGQGNYGYTF. In DNA, the CDR3 is TGTGCCAGCAGTCCGGGACAGGGAAATTATGGCTACACCTTC.

The chain recombines TRBV25-1 with TRBJ1-4, with D possibly TRBD1 on 5 matching bases. This CDR3 region has 13 residues. Deletions cut 5 bases from V and 5 bases from J, with 9 bases between. Germline V gene sequence: CDR1 MGHDK, CDR2 SYGVNS. The CDR3 DNA reads TGTGCCAGCAGTCTCTGGGGCAATGAAAAACTGTTTTTT. Amino acid sequence: CASSLWGNEKLFF.

The V gene is TRBV6-5, the J gene TRBJ1-4; TRBD1 matches 7 bases. Per the germline V gene, CDR1 is MNHEY and CDR2 is SVGAGI. The CDR3 is made up of 16 amino acids. V was clipped by 0 bases and J by 8 bases; unmatched bases: 9. DNA of the CDR3: TGTGCCAGCAGTTACTCTTCGATTACAGGGGTCGAAAAACTGTTTTTT. Its translation is CASSYSSITGVEKLFF.

This clone was seen only once. The genes are TRBV5-1 and TRBJ1-6, with D possibly matching TRBD1 (5 bases). The V and J ends lost 0 bases and 8 bases respectively, with 12 bases between them. The CDR3 is made up of 15 amino acids. Germline-derived CDR1 and CDR2 are SGHRS and YFSETQ. Here the CDR3 reads CASSLAEGPYSPLHF. CDR3 coding DNA: TGCGCCAGCAGCTTGGCGGAGGGGCCTTATTCACCCCTCCACTTT.

The V gene is TRBV5-1, the J gene TRBJ2-3; D unresolved. This CDR3 contains 12 residues. Trimming took off 7 bases at V and 3 bases at J, with 9 bases between the two ends. Germline loops: CDR1 SGHRS, CDR2 YFSETQ. CDR3 loop: CASQAGTDTQYF. Here the CDR3 DNA reads TGCGCCAGCCAAGCCGGGACAGATACGCAGTATTTT.

The genes are TRBV11-2 and TRBJ2-7; D perhaps matches TRBD2 (6 bases). This CDR3 has 17 residues. Trimming pared 0 bases from V and 0 bases from J, leaving 15 bases between. From germline, CDR1 is SGHAT and CDR2 FQNNGV. As DNA, the CDR3 is TGTGCCAGCAGCTTAGATACGGAGGGCCTAAGCTCCTACGAGCAGTACTTC. This codes for CASSLDTEGLSSYEQYF.

J is TRBJ1-5 and V is TRBV3-1 (or the pseudogene TRBV3-2), with TRBD1 as a possible D gene (6 bases). CDR1 and CDR2 (germline): LGHDT, YNNKEL (reference sequence). This CDR3 comprises 16 residues. Between the trimmed V and J ends, which lost 1 base and 4 bases, there was a span of 14 bases. The CDR3 sequence: CASSQGLLRGNQPQHF. The CDR3 coding sequence is TGTGCCAGCAGCCAAGGCCTCTTAAGGGGGAATCAGCCCCAGCATTTT.

This clone has more than one count but fewer than ten. This chain joins TRBV28 and TRBJ2-7; TRBD1 matches at 9 bases. This CDR3 spans 14 amino acids. With V trimmed by 10 bases and J by 0 bases, 7 bases remained unmatched. Germline lookup yields CDR1 MDHEN and CDR2 SYDVKM. CDR3 DNA sequence: TGTGCCATGGGGGACAGGGACAACTCCTACGAGCAGTACTTC. Residues: CAMGDRDNSYEQYF.

This chain connects TRBV5-1 to TRBJ2-3, with 10 bases lining up with TRBD2. Germline V gene sequence: CDR1 SGHRS, CDR2 YFSETQ. This CDR3 has 15 amino acids. Trimming took 0 bases from V and 4 from J; bases not matched to a gene: 2. The CDR3 reads CASSLVLAGADTQYF. The DNA for the CDR3 is TGCGCCAGCAGCTTGGTGCTAGCGGGGGCAGATACGCAGTATTTT.

The V gene is TRBV18, the J gene TRBJ1-1; D not resolved. V dropped 3 bases and J dropped 1 base, with 12 bases sitting between them. The CDR3 extends over 15 amino acids. Germline V gene sequence: CDR1 KGHSH, CDR2 LQKENI. The CDR3 sequence: CASSPQEGGNTEAFF. Here the CDR3 DNA reads TGTGCCAGCTCACCCCAAGAGGGCGGGAACACTGAAGCTTTCTTT.

This clone is a singleton in its sample. The J gene is TRBJ2-5, the V gene TRBV9; maybe TRBD2 (6 bases). Per germline, CDR1 SGDLS and CDR2 YYNGEE. V gave up 4 bases and J gave up 7 bases, with 17 bases separating them. This CDR3 contains 14 residues. The CDR3 spells CASSLGTPSGTQYF. The CDR3 DNA is TGTGCCAGCAGCCTCGGGACTCCGAGCGGGACCCAGTACTTC.

The chain links TRBV11-2 to TRBJ2-2; TRBD1 matches 10 bases. Germline CDR1 SGHAT, CDR2 FQNNGV. The CDR3 is 15 amino acids. V shed 1 base and J 4 bases; nucleotides not matched to a gene: 0. The CDR3 protein is CASSLGTGGTGELFF. Written as DNA, the CDR3 is TGTGCCAGCAGCTTAGGGACAGGGGGCACCGGGGAGCTGTTTTTT.